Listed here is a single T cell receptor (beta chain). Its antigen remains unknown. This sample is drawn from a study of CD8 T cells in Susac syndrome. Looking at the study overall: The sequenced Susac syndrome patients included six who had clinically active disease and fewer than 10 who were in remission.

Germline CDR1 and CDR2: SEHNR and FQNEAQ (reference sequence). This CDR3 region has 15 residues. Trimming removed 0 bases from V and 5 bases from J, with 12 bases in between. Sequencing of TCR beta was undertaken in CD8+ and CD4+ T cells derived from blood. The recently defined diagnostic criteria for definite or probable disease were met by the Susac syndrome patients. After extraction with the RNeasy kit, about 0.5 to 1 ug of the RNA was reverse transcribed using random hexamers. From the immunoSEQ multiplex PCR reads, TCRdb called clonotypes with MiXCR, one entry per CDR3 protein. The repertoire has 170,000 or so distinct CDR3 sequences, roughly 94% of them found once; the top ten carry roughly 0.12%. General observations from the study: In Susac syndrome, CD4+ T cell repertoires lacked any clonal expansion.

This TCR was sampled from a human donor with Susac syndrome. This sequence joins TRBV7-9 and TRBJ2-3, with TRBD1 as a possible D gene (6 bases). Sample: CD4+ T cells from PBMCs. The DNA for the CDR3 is TGTGCCAGCAGCTTAGCGCAGGGGTCGGGAGATACGCAGTATTTT. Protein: CASSLAQGSGDTQYF.